The 20 T cell receptor beta chains below all came from one sample that was sequenced in a study of vaccination effects on CD4 cells after COVID-19. Sequenced by immunoSEQ multiplex PCR; TCRdb stores in-frame clones only, minus some. Of about 25,000 clones listed, around 69% are singletons. Subsequent to a culture period of approximately 11 days, CD4+ T cells were isolated. No antigen is known for these receptors. The source was CD4+ T cells from PBMCs cultured without peptide, collected before COVID-19 vaccination. Receptors originate from a human donor who received a COVID-19 vaccine.

The V call is TRBV7-3, the J call TRBJ2-3; 7 bases match TRBD2. Germline values: CDR1 SGHTA, CDR2 FQGTGA. The length of the CDR3 is 16 residues. V dropped 5 bases and J dropped 2; count of bases not matched to a gene: 10. In DNA form, the CDR3 reads TGTGCCAGCAGCCCGAGCCCCCGGGAGGCCACAGATACGCAGTATTTT. Protein sequence: CASSPSPREATDTQYF.

V gene TRBV6-2 or TRBV6-3 combines with J gene TRBJ2-7, with 9 bases matching TRBD2. CDR1 MNHEY and CDR2 SVGEGT come from the germline V gene. The CDR3 has 16 amino acids. Losses at the gene ends were 2 bases for V and 0 bases for J; bases not matched to a gene: 5. CDR3 protein: CASSYRWTSASYEQYF. CDR3 DNA: TGTGCCAGCAGTTACAGGTGGACTAGCGCCTCCTACGAGCAGTACTTC.

J is TRBJ2-1 and V is TRBV3-1 (or the pseudogene TRBV3-2), with 12 bases that match TRBD2. The V gene end was trimmed by 4 bases and the J gene end by 7 bases; junction bases not matched to a gene: 8. Per germline, CDR1 LGHDT and CDR2 YNNKEL (reference sequence). The CDR3 consists of 16 residues. CDR3 DNA sequence: TGTGCCAGCAGCCCCTCTAGCGGGGGGGCAAGGAATGAGCAGTTCTTC. It yields the protein CASSPSSGGARNEQFF.

In DNA, the CDR3 is TGTGCCAGCAGCATACAATTCTCCTACAATGAGCAGTTCTTC. It yields the protein CASSIQFSYNEQFF. The V and J genes are TRBV6-6 and TRBJ2-1; D remains unclear. Germline V gene lookup returns CDR1 MNHNY and CDR2 SVGAGI (reference sequence). Trimming left V 6 bases short and J 0 bases short, with 9 bases between. The CDR3 has 14 residues.

This clone was recorded only once. The chain is built from TRBV6-2 or TRBV6-3 and TRBJ2-1, with TRBD2 identical over 7 bases. The CDR3 runs to 15 residues. The junction had 6 bases not matched to a gene; V was cut back by 2 bases and J by 5 bases. Germline V gene lookup returns CDR1 MNHEY and CDR2 SVGEGT. CDR3 loop: CASSYRAGTDNEQFF. CDR3 in DNA: TGTGCCAGCAGTTACCGAGCGGGAACGGACAATGAGCAGTTCTTC.

The chain has TRBV20-1 and TRBJ2-3, with D uncertain. The germline V and J ends were trimmed by 5 bases and 4 bases, with 10 bases remaining between them. CDR1 DFQATT and CDR2 SNEGSKA come from the germline V gene (reference sequence). This CDR3 comprises 12 residues. In nucleotides, the CDR3 is TGCAGTGCTGGTGTACAGTCAGATACGCAGTATTTT. It yields the protein CSAGVQSDTQYF.

The genes are TRBV11-2 and TRBJ1-1; possibly TRBD1 for D (5 bases). This CDR3 spans 15 amino acids. The V gene lost 0 bases and the J gene lost 0 bases, with 8 bases spanning the gap. CDR1 is SGHAT, CDR2 FQNNGV, per germline. The CDR3 here is CASSLDGALNTEAFF. The DNA for the CDR3 is TGTGCCAGCAGCTTAGATGGGGCTTTGAACACTGAAGCTTTCTTT. The variable domain in full, completed from reference TRBV11-2 and TRBJ1-1, reads EAGVAQSPRYKIIEKRQSVAFWCNPISGHATLYWYQQILGQGPKLLIQFQNNGVVDDSQLPKDRFSAERLKGVDSTLKIQPAKLEDSAVYLCASSLDGALNTEAFFGQGTRLTVV.

This clone was seen once. The chain carries TRBV19 and TRBJ2-1; TRBD2 agrees at 7 bases. The CDR3 consists of 14 residues. Germline CDR1 reads LNHDA; CDR2 reads SQIVND (reference sequence). V gave up 5 bases and J gave up 4 bases; unmatched junction bases: 5. CDR3 nucleotides: TGTGCCAGTAGTCCTACTAGCGCTTACAATGAGCAGTTCTTC. Its protein product is CASSPTSAYNEQFF.

This rearrangement joins TRBV30 to TRBJ2-2; a weak D match, TRBD2 (6 bases). CDR3 length: 16 residues. Germline V gene sequence: CDR1 GTSNPN, CDR2 SVGIG (reference sequence). Trimming stripped 4 bases from V and 1 base from J, with 16 bases between. The CDR3: CAWIGAAGQNTGELFF. CDR3 bases: TGTGCCTGGATAGGGGCTGCGGGGCAGAACACCGGGGAGCTGTTTTTT.

In its sample, this clone was seen a few times. V usage is TRBV3-1 (or the pseudogene TRBV3-2) and J usage is TRBJ2-3, with D unresolved. Germline V gene data show CDR1 as LGHDT and CDR2 as YNNKEL (reference sequence). The CDR3 sequence is 15 residues long. Trimming stripped 1 base from V and 2 bases from J, with 10 bases between. The CDR3 DNA follows: TGTGCCAGCAGCCAAGGAAGCGTCCCCACAGATACGCAGTATTTT. It translates to CASSQGSVPTDTQYF.

This chain joins TRBV5-4 and TRBJ2-3; TRBD1 agrees at 7 bases. The CDR3 spans 15 residues. Unmatched junction bases numbered 5, after V lost 2 bases and J lost 2 bases. Germline CDR1 and CDR2: SGHNT and YYREEE (reference sequence). Here the CDR3 DNA reads TGTGCCAGCAGCTTCCGGGACAGACACACAGATACGCAGTATTTT. Its translation is CASSFRDRHTDTQYF.

The V and J genes are TRBV30 and TRBJ1-6; D not resolved. CDR1 is GTSNPN, CDR2 SVGIG, per germline (reference sequence). V gave up 2 bases and J gave up 0 bases, with 20 bases separating them. The CDR3 totals 19 residues. The CDR3 here is CAWSTRLTAGSSYNSPLHF. The CDR3 bases are TGTGCCTGGAGTACCCGCCTAACAGCCGGGAGCTCCTATAATTCACCCCTCCACTTT.

The sample holds a few counts of this clone. The genes are TRBV6-5 and TRBJ2-7; maybe TRBD1 (6 bases). V dropped 6 bases and J dropped 1 base, with 10 bases sitting between them. The germline CDR1 and CDR2 sequences are MNHEY and SVGAGI. The CDR3 is 13 residues long. CDR3 amino acids: CASRPQGSYEQYF. CDR3 in DNA: TGTGCCAGCAGGCCACAGGGTTCCTACGAGCAGTACTTC.

This clone was seen only a few times. V usage is TRBV2 and J usage is TRBJ2-7, with 10 bases that match TRBD1. This CDR3 region has 14 residues. Germline-derived CDR1 and CDR2 are SNHLY and FYNNEI. J was trimmed by 6 bases and V by 6 bases; bases with no gene match: 8. The CDR3 DNA reads as TGTGCCAGCAGCCGCCGGGACAGGGGCGGCGAGCAGTACTTC. Translated: CASSRRDRGGEQYF. Full variable domain (rest looked up from reference TRBV2 and TRBJ2-7): EPEVTQTPSHQVTQMGQEVILRCVPISNHLYFYWYRQILGQKVEFLVSFYNNEISEKSEIFDDQFSVERPDGSNFTLKIRSTKLEDSAMYFCASSRRDRGGEQYFGPGTRLTVT.

The V call is TRBV25-1, the J call TRBJ2-1, with D maybe TRBD1 (6 bases). Trimming pared 8 bases from V and 4 bases from J, leaving 15 bases between. This CDR3 region has 14 residues. Looked up from germline, CDR1 is MGHDK and CDR2 is SYGVNS. CDR3 coding DNA: TGTGCCAGCCTCTCAGGACAGACTTACAATGAGCAGTTCTTC. Encoded protein: CASLSGQTYNEQFF.

The chain carries TRBV6-4 and TRBJ2-7, with 10 bases that match TRBD1. The CDR3 length is 18 residues. Trimming took 7 bases from V and 3 from J; bases not matched to a gene: 18. The V gene's germline CDR1 is MRHNA and CDR2 SNTAGT. CDR3 amino acids: CASMGDRGRQEHDYEQYF. The CDR3 DNA reads as TGTGCCAGCATGGGCGACAGGGGGCGCCAGGAGCACGACTACGAGCAGTACTTC.

This clone is medium-sized in the sample. The CDR3 spells CASSLEQNQQAFF. The CDR3 region has the DNA TGTGCCAGCAGCTTAGAACAGAATCAACAAGCTTTCTTT. The chain has TRBV7-2 and TRBJ1-1; D gene uncertain. V was pared by 1 base and J by 9 bases, with 12 bases between. The CDR3 runs to 13 residues. CDR1 SGHTA and CDR2 FQGNSA come from the germline V gene.

This clone has a handful of counts. The chain carries TRBV9 and TRBJ2-7, with no clear D. Germline CDR1 is SGDLS and CDR2 is YYNGEE. The CDR3 loop spans 13 amino acids. Trimming pared 3 bases from V and 4 bases from J, leaving 11 bases between. CDR3 protein: CASSAHLGYEQYF. Written as DNA, the CDR3 is TGTGCCAGCAGCGCCCATTTAGGGTACGAGCAGTACTTC.

V is TRBV14 and J is TRBJ1-3, with D possibly being TRBD1 (6 bases). V lost 0 bases to trimming and J lost 0 bases, with 12 bases between them. The CDR3 is made up of 17 amino acids. Germline V gene sequence: CDR1 SGHDN, CDR2 FVKESK. This CDR3 reads CASSQDRVTGSGNTIYF. Written as DNA, the CDR3 is TGTGCCAGCAGCCAAGATCGGGTGACAGGCTCTGGAAACACCATATATTTT. Drawing the rest from reference TRBV14 and TRBJ1-3, the complete variable domain is EAGVTQFPSHSVIEKGQTVTLRCDPISGHDNLYWYRRVMGKEIKFLLHFVKESKQDESGMPNNRFLAERTGGTYSTLKVQPAELEDSGVYFCASSQDRVTGSGNTIYFGEGSWLTVV.

The J gene is TRBJ1-2, the V gene TRBV5-6; D remains unclear. The CDR3 is made up of 14 amino acids. The germline V gene encodes CDR1 SGHDT and CDR2 YYEEEE. Trimming cost V 0 bases and J 4 bases, with 10 bases left between them. Written as DNA, the CDR3 is TGTGCCAGCAGCTTGGGGCCGGAGGGCTATGGCTACACCTTC. It codes for CASSLGPEGYGYTF.